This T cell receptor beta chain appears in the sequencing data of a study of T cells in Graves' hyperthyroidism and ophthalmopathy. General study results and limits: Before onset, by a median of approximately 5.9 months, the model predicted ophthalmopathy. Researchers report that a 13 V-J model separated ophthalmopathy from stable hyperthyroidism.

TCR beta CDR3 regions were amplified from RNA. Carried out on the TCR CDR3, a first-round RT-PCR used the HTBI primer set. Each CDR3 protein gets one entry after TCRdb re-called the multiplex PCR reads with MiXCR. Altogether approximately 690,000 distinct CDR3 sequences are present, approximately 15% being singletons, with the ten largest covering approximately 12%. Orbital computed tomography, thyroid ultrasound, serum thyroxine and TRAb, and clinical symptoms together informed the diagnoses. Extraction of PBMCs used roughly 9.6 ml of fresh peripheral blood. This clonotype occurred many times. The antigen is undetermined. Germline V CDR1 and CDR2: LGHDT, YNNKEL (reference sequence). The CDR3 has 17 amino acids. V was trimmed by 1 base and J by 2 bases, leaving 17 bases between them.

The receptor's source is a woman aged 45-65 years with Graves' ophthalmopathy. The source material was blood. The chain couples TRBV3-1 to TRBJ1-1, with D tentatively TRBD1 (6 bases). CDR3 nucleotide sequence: TGTGCCAGCAGCCAAGTTGCCGGACAGCCGGATAACACTGAAGCTTTCTTT. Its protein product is CASSQVAGQPDNTEAFF. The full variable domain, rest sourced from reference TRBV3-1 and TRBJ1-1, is DTAVSQTPKYLVTQMGNDKSIKCEQNLGHDTMYWYKQDSKKFLKIMFSYNNKELIINETVPNRFSPKSPDKAHLNLHINSLELGDSAVYFCASSQVAGQPDNTEAFFGQGTRLTVV.